This is a list of T cell receptor beta chains from one sample in a study of cytomegalovirus exposure and HLA in healthy donors. Sequencing used immunoSEQ multiplex PCR; TCRdb keeps in-frame clones, though not all of them. The sample lists tens of thousands of clones, 94% occurring once. Sequencing used PBMCs. All receptors derive from a woman under 30 in good health and CMV-seropositive. The CDR3 runs from the conserved cysteine through the conserved F or W. A D gene is named only where the DNA matches it firmly. Clone size is given for some rows only: seen once, a few or many times, or a class if the clone is expanded.

j_gene	v_gene	abundance	d_gene	CDR3aa	CDR3nt
TRBJ2-5	TRBV2	NA	NA	CASSEALDFLAQKQETQYF	TGTGCCAGCAGTGAAGCATTGGACTTCCTAGCCCAAAAACAAGAGACCCAGTACTTC
TRBJ1-2	TRBV7-9	NA	NA	CASSQRPLNYGYTF	TGTGCCAGCAGTCAGAGGCCGCTTAACTATGGCTACACCTTC
TRBJ2-3	TRBV18	once	TRBD1	CASSPGTEEDTQYF	TGTGCCAGCTCCCCCGGGACAGAAGAAGATACGCAGTATTTT
TRBJ1-2	TRBV29-1	once	NA	CSVEGDRYGYTF	TGCAGCGTTGAAGGTGACAGGTATGGCTACACCTTC
TRBJ1-2	TRBV29-1	NA	NA	CSVEKQIGYGYTF	TGCAGCGTTGAGAAACAGATTGGCTATGGCTACACCTTC
TRBJ1-4	TRBV7-6	NA	TRBD1	CASSLPGQNNEKLFF	TGTGCCAGCAGCTTGCCGGGACAGAATAATGAAAAACTGTTTTTT
TRBJ2-7	TRBV6-5	NA	TRBD2	CASSYSGLAGEQYF	TGTGCCAGCAGTTACTCCGGACTAGCTGGGGAGCAGTACTTC
TRBJ2-1	TRBV27	NA	NA	CASSLTRDNEQFF	TGTGCCAGCAGTTTAACGCGAGACAATGAGCAGTTCTTC
TRBJ2-5	TRBV5-6	NA	TRBD2	CASSLQTSGGIQETQYF	TGTGCCAGCAGCCTCCAGACTAGCGGGGGGATACAAGAGACCCAGTACTTC
TRBJ1-2	TRBV7-9	NA	NA	CASSKTIAGRKANYGYTF	TGTGCCAGCAGTAAAACCATCGCTGGCAGAAAAGCTAACTATGGCTACACCTTC
TRBJ1-4	TRBV4-2	NA	NA	CASSQEGHRSNEKLFF	TGTGCCAGCAGCCAGGAGGGCCATCGGTCTAATGAAAAACTGTTTTTT
TRBJ2-2	TRBV6-6	once	NA	CASKTWGRGAGELFF	TGTGCCAGCAAAACCTGGGGCAGGGGTGCCGGGGAGCTGTTTTTT
TRBJ2-1	TRBV11-3	NA	TRBD2	CASSSLAGGSEQFF	TGTGCCAGCAGCTCCCTAGCGGGGGGGAGTGAGCAGTTCTTC
TRBJ2-5	TRBV7-2	NA	NA	CASSPPSGSRGTQYF	TGTGCCAGCAGCCCCCCTAGTGGCTCACGGGGGACCCAGTACTTC
TRBJ1-1	TRBV19	NA	NA	CASRYRGTEAFF	TGTGCCAGTAGGTATAGGGGGACTGAAGCTTTCTTT
TRBJ2-3	TRBV5-4	once	TRBD2	CASSLVVLAGASDTQYF	TGTGCCAGCAGCTTGGTTGTCCTAGCGGGAGCATCAGATACGCAGTATTTT
TRBJ2-3	TRBV5-1	NA	NA	CASSLEGEASTDTQYF	TGCGCCAGCAGCTTGGAGGGGGAAGCTAGCACAGATACGCAGTATTTT
TRBJ1-6	TRBV5-6	NA	NA	CASSLALGDSPLHF	TGTGCCAGCAGCTTGGCCTTGGGAGATTCACCCCTCCACTTT
TRBJ2-7	TRBV6-1	once	NA	CASSVQRDYEQYF	TGTGCCAGCAGTGTGCAGAGGGACTACGAGCAGTACTTC
TRBJ2-3	TRBV25-1	NA	TRBD1	CASSDTGGLTDTQYF	TGTGCCAGCAGTGACACAGGGGGCCTCACAGATACGCAGTATTTT
TRBJ2-3	TRBV5-1	NA	NA	CASSFEGADTQYF	TGCGCCAGCAGCTTCGAGGGGGCAGATACGCAGTATTTT
TRBJ1-2	TRBV12-1	NA	NA	CASSLKTGRYGYTF	TGTGCCAGCAGCCTAAAGACAGGAAGATATGGCTACACCTTC
TRBJ2-7	TRBV4-2	NA	NA	CASSQDQGTYEQYF	TGTGCCAGCAGCCAAGATCAGGGGACCTACGAGCAGTACTTC
TRBJ1-2	TRBV5-1	NA	NA	CASSLRTVNYGYTF	TGCGCCAGCAGCTTGAGGACAGTTAACTATGGCTACACCTTC
TRBJ2-1	TRBV18	NA	TRBD2	CASSPLAGGYNEQFF	TGTGCCAGCTCACCATTGGCGGGGGGATACAATGAGCAGTTCTTC
TRBJ1-1	TRBV11-2	once	TRBD1	CASSPGQAKDTEAFF	TGTGCCAGCAGCCCCGGACAGGCTAAGGACACTGAAGCTTTCTTT
TRBJ2-7	TRBV5-1	NA	TRBD1	CASSLTPPGQGVEQYF	TGCGCCAGCAGCTTGACCCCTCCGGGACAGGGGGTAGAGCAGTACTTC
TRBJ2-7	TRBV4-2	NA	NA	CASSQDRSAGWDEQYF	TGTGCCAGCAGCCAAGATCGAAGTGCAGGCTGGGACGAGCAGTACTTC
TRBJ2-2	TRBV4-1	NA	NA	CASSQARRETGELFF	TGCGCCAGCAGCCAAGCTCGGCGGGAAACCGGGGAGCTGTTTTTT
TRBJ1-3	TRBV5-6	NA	TRBD1	CASSSDGQAVGNTIYF	TGTGCCAGCAGCTCCGACGGACAGGCAGTAGGAAACACCATATATTTT
TRBJ2-7	TRBV2	NA	TRBD2	CASSEADLGLAETYEQYF	TGTGCCAGCAGTGAAGCTGATCTAGGGCTAGCGGAGACCTACGAGCAGTACTTC